These T cell receptor beta chains were read from a single sample in a study of T cell responses to AZD1222 COVID-19 vaccine. Assay: immunoSEQ multiplex PCR; the TCRdb copy retains only in-frame clones and omits some. The data contain 250,000 to 300,000 clones, almost 95% of them singletons. The material was peripheral blood, obtained 28 days after the second AZD1222 dose. These receptor sequences come from an adult who received the AZD1222 COVID-19 vaccine. Both conserved end residues are part of each CDR3. The order of the fields is D gene, V gene, J gene, clone size, CDR3 protein, CDR3 DNA. The D gene is left open where the match is weak. Expanded clones are given a class, and other clones once, few, many or no size at all.

NA	TRBV13	TRBJ1-2	NA	CASSPRGFNYGYTF	TGTGCCAGCAGCCCGCGAGGGTTTAACTATGGCTACACCTTC
TRBD1	TRBV2	TRBJ1-2	NA	CASSQGVSGYTF	TGTGCCAGCAGTCAGGGGGTGAGTGGCTACACCTTC
TRBD1	TRBV28	TRBJ1-2	few	CAILTGTGRGYTF	TGTGCCATCCTTACCGGGACAGGGCGCGGCTACACCTTC
TRBD1	TRBV7-9	TRBJ1-1	NA	CASTQLDRYTEAFF	TGTGCCAGCACCCAACTGGACAGGTACACTGAAGCTTTCTTT
NA	TRBV3-1/TRBV3-2	TRBJ2-1	NA	CASSQGPGDEQFF	TGTGCCAGCAGCCAAGGACCCGGTGATGAGCAGTTCTTC
TRBD1	TRBV7-8	TRBJ2-2	few	CASKGTGYTGELFF	TGTGCCAGCAAGGGGACAGGGTACACCGGGGAGCTGTTTTTT
TRBD1	TRBV5-1	TRBJ1-1	NA	CASNPGGGGTEAFF	TGCGCCAGCAACCCAGGGGGAGGAGGTACTGAAGCTTTCTTT
NA	TRBV24-1	TRBJ2-4	NA	CATSDAGSNIQYF	TGTGCCACCAGTGATGCCGGGTCTAACATTCAGTACTTC
NA	TRBV29-1	TRBJ1-1	NA	CSVVKSGGFTEAFF	TGCAGCGTTGTGAAATCAGGAGGGTTCACTGAAGCTTTCTTT
NA	TRBV7-2	TRBJ1-1	NA	CASSLEGLDRPREAFF	TGTGCCAGCAGCTTAGAAGGATTGGACAGACCAAGGGAAGCTTTCTTT
NA	TRBV2	TRBJ1-4	NA	CASSSIVPEKLFF	TGTGCCAGCAGTAGTATCGTTCCTGAAAAACTGTTTTTT
NA	TRBV10-3	TRBJ1-5	NA	CAISESWGASSNQPQHF	TGTGCCATCAGTGAGTCTTGGGGGGCGAGTAGCAATCAGCCCCAGCATTTT
NA	TRBV9	TRBJ2-7	NA	CASSVAGSMNEQYF	TGTGCCAGCAGCGTAGCCGGCAGCATGAACGAGCAGTACTTC
NA	TRBV5-4	TRBJ1-3	NA	CASSSWGGNTIYF	TGTGCCAGCAGTTCGTGGGGAGGAAACACCATATATTTT
TRBD1	TRBV2	TRBJ1-5	NA	CASSGTGTDQPQHF	TGTGCCAGCAGCGGGACAGGGACCGATCAGCCCCAGCATTTT
TRBD2	TRBV10-3	TRBJ2-7	NA	CAITAGSGGGEQYF	TGTGCCATCACCGCGGGGAGCGGGGGGGGCGAGCAGTACTTC
TRBD2	TRBV10-2	TRBJ2-2	NA	CASKPGGGGTGELFF	TGCGCCAGCAAGCCGGGAGGTGGAGGGACCGGGGAGCTGTTTTTT
NA	TRBV19	TRBJ1-1	NA	CASSSRRTEAFF	TGTGCCAGTAGTTCCAGGAGGACTGAAGCTTTCTTT
NA	TRBV28	TRBJ2-7	once	CASRVGGPYEQYF	TGTGCCAGCAGGGTGGGGGGCCCCTACGAGCAGTACTTC
NA	TRBV24-1	TRBJ2-7	few	CATSDTGDTYEQYF	TGTGCCACCAGTGACACCGGGGACACCTACGAGCAGTACTTC
NA	TRBV7-3	TRBJ1-6	once	CASGLQGGSPLHF	TGTGCCAGCGGGTTACAGGGTGGTTCACCCCTCCACTTT
TRBD1	TRBV19	TRBJ2-6	NA	CASRGLLGQALQVANVLTF	TGTGCCAGTAGAGGACTCTTGGGACAGGCCCTTCAGGTGGCCAACGTCCTGACTTTC
NA	TRBV3-1/TRBV3-2	TRBJ1-4	NA	CASSQGQGNEKLFF	TGTGCCAGCAGCCAAGGGCAGGGTAATGAAAAACTGTTTTTT
NA	TRBV18	TRBJ1-1	NA	CASSPQGNTEAFF	TGTGCCAGCTCACCGCAGGGGAACACTGAAGCTTTCTTT
NA	TRBV28	TRBJ2-5	once	CASSLLGAGETQYF	TGTGCCAGCAGTTTATTAGGGGCAGGGGAGACCCAGTACTTC
NA	TRBV18	TRBJ2-7	NA	CASSPERRSNYEQYF	TGTGCCAGCTCACCTGAGAGGAGGAGTAACTACGAGCAGTACTTC
TRBD2	TRBV5-4	TRBJ2-1	NA	CASSRRLAGGGNEQFF	TGTGCCAGCAGCCGTAGACTAGCGGGAGGGGGCAATGAGCAGTTCTTC
TRBD2	TRBV11-3	TRBJ2-1	NA	CASSLGTSGGYNEQFF	TGTGCCAGCAGCTTAGGGACTAGCGGGGGCTACAATGAGCAGTTCTTC
NA	TRBV7-9	TRBJ1-5	NA	CASSLGGDSNQPQHF	TGTGCCAGCAGCTTAGGAGGGGATAGCAATCAGCCCCAGCATTTT
NA	TRBV7-9	TRBJ1-2	NA	CASSLGSPGSYGYTF	TGTGCCAGCAGCTTAGGATCTCCGGGGAGCTATGGCTACACCTTC
NA	TRBV5-1	TRBJ2-5	NA	CASSPSPQETQYF	TGCGCCAGCAGCCCCTCGCCCCAAGAGACCCAGTACTTC
TRBD2	TRBV5-1	TRBJ2-4	NA	CASSLEGTSGGLRNIQYF	TGCGCCAGCAGCTTGGAGGGGACTAGCGGGGGACTCAGAAACATTCAGTACTTC
NA	TRBV28	TRBJ1-1	NA	CASSSTGIGAFF	TGTGCCAGCAGTTCCACAGGGATTGGTGCTTTCTTT
NA	TRBV19	TRBJ1-1	NA	CASRLGQVGNTEAFF	TGTGCCAGTAGGCTAGGTCAGGTTGGGAACACTGAAGCTTTCTTT
TRBD2	TRBV28	TRBJ2-1	NA	CASNVLASGGNEQFF	TGTGCCAGCAACGTCTTGGCTAGCGGAGGCAATGAGCAGTTCTTC
NA	TRBV18	TRBJ1-4	NA	CASSSQRTDEKLFF	TGTGCCAGCTCATCACAGAGGACAGATGAAAAACTGTTTTTT
NA	TRBV5-1	TRBJ1-1	NA	CASRSQGWTEAFF	TGCGCCAGCAGAAGCCAGGGGTGGACTGAAGCTTTCTTT
TRBD2	TRBV7-2	TRBJ2-1	NA	CASRSGLAGYNEQFF	TGTGCCAGCAGATCGGGACTAGCGGGATACAATGAGCAGTTCTTC
NA	TRBV5-6	TRBJ1-2	NA	CASSLGQRSYGYTF	TGTGCCAGCAGCTTGGGACAGAGATCCTATGGCTACACCTTC
NA	TRBV11-2	TRBJ2-1	NA	CASSSTDSNEQFF	TGTGCCAGCAGCTCGACCGACTCCAATGAGCAGTTCTTC
NA	TRBV30	TRBJ2-3	NA	CAWSAGGRGSDTQYF	TGTGCCTGGAGTGCCGGTGGCAGGGGATCAGATACGCAGTATTTT
NA	TRBV27	TRBJ2-1	NA	CASSPPWGHGAGLKNEQFF	TGTGCCAGCAGTCCCCCCTGGGGGCATGGGGCAGGGCTAAAGAATGAGCAGTTCTTC